Following are 28 T cell receptor beta chains from one sample sequenced in a study of cytomegalovirus exposure and HLA in healthy donors (TCRdb year 2017). Receptor libraries were prepared by the immunoSEQ multiplex PCR assay. For the multiplex PCR, a mixture combining 60 forward primers for TCR Vbeta segments and 13 reverse primers for TCR Jbeta segments was used. Entries here come from immuneACCESS through TCRdb and include only in-frame sequences with V and J called. Some clones fail to appear in such tables; in the studies checked, an unresolved V gene covers under half of the shortfall, and the cause of the remainder is unknown. A total of about 160,000 clones appear in this sample, approximately 85% of them only once. Approximately 0.87% of the sample is in the top ten clones. Specimen: PBMCs. These receptors came from a girl aged 2-10 years in good health and CMV-seropositive.

V is TRBV7-9 and J is TRBJ2-1; D remains ambiguous. In germline, CDR1 is SEHNR, CDR2 FQNEAQ (reference sequence). The CDR3 covers 14 residues. Between the trimmed V and J ends, which lost 1 base and 7 bases, there was a span of 11 bases. CDR3 sequence (DNA): TGTGCCAGCAGCTTAGAAATGGCCCAGAATGAGCAGTTCTTC. Its protein is CASSLEMAQNEQFF.

The CDR3 protein is CASSMSGSSYNEQFF. The CDR3 region has the DNA TGTGCCAGTAGTATGTCGGGGAGCTCCTACAATGAGCAGTTCTTC. V usage is TRBV19 and J usage is TRBJ2-1; possibly TRBD2 for D (5 bases). V was pared by 3 bases and J by 0 bases, with 9 bases between. Germline V lookup: CDR1 LNHDA, CDR2 SQIVND (reference sequence). The CDR3 loop spans 15 amino acids.

This chain joins TRBV10-3 and TRBJ2-7; the match to TRBD2 covers 13 bases. Germline V lookup: CDR1 ENHRY, CDR2 SYGVKD. CDR3 length: 15 amino acids. V was clipped by 2 bases and J by 3 bases; unmatched bases: 1. As DNA, the CDR3 is TGTGCCATCAGTGAGGGACTAGCGGGAGACTACGAGCAGTACTTC. Residues: CAISEGLAGDYEQYF.

This chain connects TRBV7-8 to TRBJ2-1, with a tentative D call TRBD2 (6 bases). Trimming removed 7 bases from V and 10 bases from J, with 23 bases in between. Germline CDR1 is SGHVS and CDR2 is FQNEAQ. This CDR3 is 15 amino acids long. CDR3 sequence (DNA): TGTGCCAGCACCAACCTTGGAGGGGAGTGGCGCGAGCAGTTCTTC. Its protein is CASTNLGGEWREQFF.

V is TRBV19 and J is TRBJ2-2; TRBD2 aligns across 10 bases. Germline trimming cut 2 bases from V and 6 bases from J; bases unmatched to any gene: 3. The CDR3 consists of 15 residues. Germline CDR1 reads LNHDA; CDR2 reads SQIVND (reference sequence). The CDR3 DNA sequence: TGTGCCAGTAGTATACCAGCGGGAGGGCCCGGGGAGCTGTTTTTT. This codes for CASSIPAGGPGELFF.

CDR3 residues: CAWLTGLNSPLHF. CDR3 nucleotides: TGTGCCTGGCTGACAGGCCTAAATTCACCCCTCCACTTT. The chain joins TRBV30 to TRBJ1-6, with D maybe TRBD1 (6 bases). This CDR3 spans 13 amino acids. Germline assignment: CDR1 GTSNPN and CDR2 SVGIG (reference sequence). V was trimmed by 5 bases and J by 7 bases, leaving 12 bases between them. Complete variable domain (other parts from reference TRBV30 and TRBJ1-6): SQTIHQWPATLVQPVGSPLSLECTVEGTSNPNLYWYRQAAGRGLQLLFYSVGIGQISSEVPQNLSASRPQDRQFILSSKKLLLSDSGFYLCAWLTGLNSPLHFGNGTRLTVT.

The chain couples TRBV19 to TRBJ2-1; the match to TRBD2 covers 10 bases. CDR1 is LNHDA, CDR2 SQIVND, per germline (reference sequence). CDR3 length: 19 amino acids. The V gene end was trimmed by 5 bases and the J gene end by 8 bases; junction bases not matched to a gene: 21. The CDR3 DNA sequence: TGTGCCAGTAGTCAGGCTAGCGGGAGTTCCCTCCTTACGGGGCATGAGCAGTTCTTC. The encoded protein is CASSQASGSSLLTGHEQFF.

The chain couples TRBV5-1 to TRBJ2-2; 7 bases are a match to TRBD1. CDR3 length equals 15 residues. Trimming removed 4 bases from V and 0 bases from J; junction bases left unmatched: 3. The germline gives CDR1 SGHRS, CDR2 YFSETQ. For the CDR3, the DNA is TGCGCCAGCAGCATCGGACAGGCGAACACCGGGGAGCTGTTTTTT. It specifies CASSIGQANTGELFF.

This clone was recorded a few times. The chain employs TRBV28 and TRBJ2-7; a weak D match, TRBD2 (5 bases). The germline V gene has CDR1 MDHEN and CDR2 SYDVKM. V shed 3 bases and J shed 7 bases, with 10 bases lying between them. The CDR3 is 12 amino acids. The CDR3 DNA sequence: TGTGCCAGCAGTTTGTCAACGGGGGAGCAGTACTTC. This gives the protein CASSLSTGEQYF.

The table lists this clone with a count of one. This sequence joins TRBV9 and TRBJ2-2, with 7 bases that match TRBD2. CDR1 and CDR2 from the germline V gene are SGDLS and YYNGEE. V lost 3 bases to trimming and J lost 6 bases; unmatched junction nucleotides: 11. The CDR3 loop spans 16 amino acids. The CDR3 DNA reads as TGTGCCAGCAGCGCCCTCTGGGCGGGAGAATCCGGGGAGCTGTTTTTT. It encodes CASSALWAGESGELFF.

In this sample, this clone turned up once. The chain uses TRBV2 and TRBJ1-1; TRBD1 matches 11 bases. Germline CDR1 SNHLY, CDR2 FYNNEI. The CDR3 loop spans 14 amino acids. The trim removed 10 bases at V and 6 bases at J, leaving 10 bases unmatched. CDR3 protein: CAKDRGLRKAEAFF. Here the CDR3 DNA reads TGTGCCAAGGACAGGGGGCTTAGAAAGGCTGAAGCTTTCTTT. Using reference TRBV2 and TRBJ1-1 for the parts outside the CDR3, the full variable domain is EPEVTQTPSHQVTQMGQEVILRCVPISNHLYFYWYRQILGQKVEFLVSFYNNEISEKSEIFDDQFSVERPDGSNFTLKIRSTKLEDSAMYFCAKDRGLRKAEAFFGQGTRLTVV.

Turning to this clone: Within the sample, other DNA sequences also encode this same CDR3. The rearrangement uses TRBV18 and TRBJ2-7, with 9 bases identical to TRBD1. The CDR3 contains 14 residues. Germline V CDR1 and CDR2: KGHSH, LQKENI. V lost 6 bases, J lost 2 bases, and 5 bases stayed unmatched. The CDR3 region has the DNA TGTGCCAGCTCTCCCGGGACAGGGCCCTACGAGCAGTACTTC. Translating it yields CASSPGTGPYEQYF.

This rearrangement joins TRBV27 to TRBJ1-2, with 7 bases lining up with TRBD1. The CDR3 has 13 amino acids. J gave up 8 bases and V 4 bases, and 7 bases lay outside the gene matches. Germline assignment: CDR1 MNHEY and CDR2 SMNVEV (reference sequence). The CDR3 nucleotides read TGTGCCAGCAGTTCCGGGACAGCCAGGGGCTACACCTTC. Translation: CASSSGTARGYTF.

This clone was observed many times. The CDR3 DNA reads as TGTGCCAGCGGACAGGGCAGGGCCGGGGAGCTGTTTTTT. As protein: CASGQGRAGELFF. The gene calls are TRBV5-6 and TRBJ2-2, with 8 bases aligning to TRBD1. V dropped 7 bases and J dropped 6; count of bases not matched to a gene: 5. This CDR3 is 13 amino acids long. Germline CDR1 SGHDT, CDR2 YYEEEE.

V usage is TRBV4-1 and J usage is TRBJ2-7; D perhaps matches TRBD2 (5 bases). With 1 base removed from V and 8 bases from J, the gap between germline ends came to 9 bases. The CDR3 runs 12 residues. CDR1 and CDR2 (germline): MGHRA, YSYEKL. The CDR3 is CASSQGGEKQYF. The CDR3 coding sequence is TGCGCCAGCAGCCAAGGGGGAGAGAAGCAGTACTTC.

The genes are TRBV6-1 and TRBJ2-3; D uncertain. This CDR3 is 13 amino acids long. The V end was cut by 4 bases, the J end by 1 base, with 6 bases between. Germline CDR1 MNHNS, CDR2 SASEGT. The CDR3 protein is CASSGEGTDTQYF. CDR3 DNA: TGTGCCAGCAGTGGCGAGGGCACAGATACGCAGTATTTT.

The rearrangement links TRBV19 to TRBJ1-4; D perhaps matches TRBD1 (6 bases). Germline assignment: CDR1 LNHDA and CDR2 SQIVND (reference sequence). The V end lost 4 bases, the J end lost 4 bases, and 13 bases lay between the germline ends. The CDR3 sequence is 15 residues long. CDR3 amino acids: CASSTSRGSNEKLFF. DNA for the CDR3: TGTGCCAGTAGTACCTCCAGGGGCAGTAATGAAAAACTGTTTTTT.

This clone was seen only once. This sequence joins TRBV4-1 and TRBJ2-2, with 7 nucleotides matching TRBD1. The CDR3 has 15 amino acids. V lost 4 bases to trimming and J lost 2 bases; unmatched junction nucleotides: 4. The germline V gene has CDR1 MGHRA and CDR2 YSYEKL. CDR3 sequence reads: CASSPWTGNTGELFF. The CDR3 coding sequence is TGCGCCAGCAGCCCCTGGACAGGTAACACCGGGGAGCTGTTTTTT.

The V and J genes are TRBV7-8 and TRBJ2-7; 7 nucleotides align to TRBD2. The CDR3 loop spans 15 amino acids. Germline loops: CDR1 SGHVS, CDR2 FQNEAQ. The junction had 4 bases not matched to a gene; V was cut back by 2 bases and J by 0 bases. Here the CDR3 DNA reads TGTGCCAGCAGCTTACTGACTAGCTCCTCCTACGAGCAGTACTTC. Translated, it gives CASSLLTSSSYEQYF.

DNA of the CDR3: TGTGCCAGCAGCTCCCCCCAGGGCTCAGATACGCAGTATTTT. Amino acid sequence: CASSSPQGSDTQYF. V usage is TRBV7-2 and J usage is TRBJ2-3, with a tentative D call TRBD1 (5 bases). CDR1 is SGHTA, CDR2 FQGNSA, per germline. The CDR3 totals 14 residues. Trimming left V 4 bases short and J 4 bases short, with 12 bases between.

Written as DNA, the CDR3 is TGTGCCAGCAGTGAGAATGCGGGCTACAATGAGCAGTTCTTC. This sequence encodes CASSENAGYNEQFF. The V gene is TRBV6-4, the J gene TRBJ2-1; the D gene is possibly TRBD2 (5 bases). The CDR3 covers 14 residues. The V and J ends lost 3 bases and 3 bases respectively, with 9 bases between them. Germline V gene lookup returns CDR1 MRHNA and CDR2 SNTAGT.

There are a few counts of this clone. V usage is TRBV19 and J usage is TRBJ2-5, with a tentative D call TRBD1 (7 bases). Per germline, CDR1 LNHDA and CDR2 SQIVND (reference sequence). V dropped 6 bases and J dropped 4 bases, with 18 bases sitting between them. The CDR3 has 15 amino acids. The CDR3 sequence: CASSPAGRQGETQYF. As DNA, the CDR3 is TGTGCCAGTAGCCCCGCGGGGCGACAGGGAGAGACCCAGTACTTC. Filled out from reference TRBV19 and TRBJ2-5, the complete variable domain reads DGGITQSPKYLFRKEGQNVTLSCEQNLNHDAMYWYRQDPGQGLRLIYYSQIVNDFQKGDIAEGYSVSREKKESFPLTVTSAQKNPTAFYLCASSPAGRQGETQYFGPGTRLLVL.

This clone was counted between two and nine times. The CDR3 region is CASSRPTSGKYEQYF. In DNA, the CDR3 is TGCGCCAGCAGCCGCCCGACTAGCGGGAAATACGAGCAGTACTTC. V gene TRBV4-1 combines with J gene TRBJ2-7; 11 positions agree with TRBD2. The trim removed 4 bases at V and 4 bases at J, leaving 6 bases unmatched. The CDR3 is made up of 15 amino acids. Germline-derived CDR1 and CDR2 are MGHRA and YSYEKL.

The chain joins TRBV4-1 to TRBJ2-7; the match to TRBD2 covers 13 bases. Germline V lookup: CDR1 MGHRA, CDR2 YSYEKL. The CDR3 spans 15 residues. J was trimmed by 6 bases and V by 6 bases; bases with no gene match: 8. CDR3: CASSPVTSGRSEQYF. Here the CDR3 DNA reads TGCGCCAGCAGTCCTGTGACTAGCGGGAGGTCCGAGCAGTACTTC.

The chain uses TRBV6-5 and TRBJ2-7, with TRBD2 matching 16 bases. CDR3 length equals 15 residues. Germline V gives CDR1 MNHEY, CDR2 SVGAGI. Unmatched junction bases numbered 6, after V lost 6 bases and J lost 7 bases. CDR3 amino acids: CASSRGTSGRGEQYF. DNA for the CDR3: TGTGCCAGCAGCCGCGGGACTAGCGGGAGGGGGGAGCAGTACTTC.

The gene calls are TRBV28 and TRBJ2-5, with 11 bases fitting TRBD2. Germline lookup yields CDR1 MDHEN and CDR2 SYDVKM. V gave up 4 bases and J gave up 5 bases; unmatched junction bases: 9. The CDR3 extends over 16 amino acids. CDR3 in DNA: TGTGCCAGCAGTTCCCTTAGCGGGAGGGCCCGGGAGACCCAGTACTTC. Translation: CASSSLSGRARETQYF.

The rearrangement uses TRBV5-1 and TRBJ2-1, with TRBD2 matching 7 bases. Germline assignment: CDR1 SGHRS and CDR2 YFSETQ. This CDR3 region has 15 residues. With 0 bases clipped from V and 5 bases from J, the junction kept 5 bases outside the gene matches. The CDR3: CASSLAVTSHNEQFF. CDR3 sequence (DNA): TGCGCCAGCAGCTTGGCCGTGACTAGCCACAATGAGCAGTTCTTC.

This rearrangement joins TRBV6-1 to TRBJ2-7; possible D gene TRBD1, 6 bases. CDR3 size: 14 residues. Between the trimmed V and J ends, which lost 11 bases and 0 bases, there was a span of 17 bases. The germline V gene encodes CDR1 MNHNS and CDR2 SASEGT. CDR3 DNA sequence: TGTGCCGGCAAGACAGGATTGAGCTCCTACGAGCAGTACTTC. It encodes CAGKTGLSSYEQYF.